Described below is a single T cell receptor beta chain sequence and its context. The antigen is unknown. Cells were stimulated nonspecifically with anti-CD3/anti-CD28 magnetic beads. Sorting of responding CD4+ T cells relied on upregulated CD40 ligand together with CD69. Donors were HIV-1-infected adults who began suppressive ART during chronic infection. Donors had undetectable plasma HIV-1 RNA, under 50 copies/mL, for 4+ years. The libraries were made with immunoSEQ version 4 in survey mode. Sequencing used immunoSEQ multiplex PCR; TCRdb keeps in-frame clones, though not all of them. The sample holds roughly 43,000 clones; 89% are singletons and the top ten take just over 1%. The sample originates from a study of persistence of HIV-infected CD4 T cells. Background on the study: Antigen stimulation activated a lower proportion of cells, more of them memory, than anti-CD3/anti-CD28 stimulation.

The study's findings and limits: Within sorted populations, more oligoclonal TCRs accompanied more oligoclonal proviruses.

The CDR3 length is 11 residues. CDR1 and CDR2 (germline): DFQATT, SNEGSKA (reference sequence). The rearrangement uses TRBV20-1 and TRBJ1-2; no reliable D call. The sample here was CD4+ T cells sorted from PBMCs after approximately 20-hour stimulation, taken from a patient who received antiretroviral therapy. The clonotype was recovered from an adult man with HIV who was CMV-seropositive. The CDR3: CSLGTSRGYTF. In DNA form, the CDR3 reads TGCAGCCTCGGAACGTCGAGGGGCTACACCTTC.